This T cell receptor (beta chain) is drawn from a study of CD8 T cells in Susac syndrome. RNA was extracted with the RNeasy kit, and a quantity of about 0.45 to 1 ug was reverse transcribed using random hexamers. Each CDR3 protein is one row after TCRdb ran MiXCR on the immunoSEQ multiplex PCR reads. The sample carries about 120,000 distinct CDR3 sequences, nearly 96% recorded once. Trimming shortened V by 2 bases and J by 7 bases, and 10 bases separated the two germline ends. This CDR3 region has 12 residues. CDR1 GTSNPN and CDR2 SVGIG come from the germline V gene (reference sequence). This receptor was identified in a human donor with Susac syndrome. Sequencing was performed on CD4+ T cells from PBMCs. The chain couples TRBV30 to TRBJ2-3, with a tentative D call TRBD1 (5 bases). CDR3 amino acids: CAWSSPGNTQYF. The CDR3 DNA reads as TGTGCCTGGAGTTCCCCAGGGAATACGCAGTATTTT. Complete variable domain (other parts from reference TRBV30 and TRBJ2-3): SQTIHQWPATLVQPVGSPLSLECTVEGTSNPNLYWYRQAAGRGLQLLFYSVGIGQISSEVPQNLSASRPQDRQFILSSKKLLLSDSGFYLCAWSSPGNTQYFGPGTRLTVL.